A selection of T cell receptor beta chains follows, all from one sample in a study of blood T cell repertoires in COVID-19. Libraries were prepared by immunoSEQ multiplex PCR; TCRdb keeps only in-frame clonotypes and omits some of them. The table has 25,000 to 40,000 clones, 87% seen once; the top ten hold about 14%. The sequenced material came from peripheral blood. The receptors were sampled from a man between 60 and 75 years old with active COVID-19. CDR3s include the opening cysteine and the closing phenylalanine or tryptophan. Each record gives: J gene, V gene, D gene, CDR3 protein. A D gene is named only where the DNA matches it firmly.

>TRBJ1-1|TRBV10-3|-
CATNQGYEAFF
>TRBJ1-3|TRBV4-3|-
CASSQENGSGNTIYF
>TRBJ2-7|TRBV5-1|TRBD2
CASSTTSGGEYEQYF
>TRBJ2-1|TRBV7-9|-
CASSLGPSLDEQFF
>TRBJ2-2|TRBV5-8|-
CASSLGLAANTGELFF
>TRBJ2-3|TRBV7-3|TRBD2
CASSLGLANTQYF
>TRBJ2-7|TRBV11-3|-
CASSPGSPQTYEQYF
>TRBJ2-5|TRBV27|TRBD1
CASTPTGSETQYF
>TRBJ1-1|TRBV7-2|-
CASSSVMNTEAFF
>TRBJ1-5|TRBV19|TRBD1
CASRTGFEQPQHF
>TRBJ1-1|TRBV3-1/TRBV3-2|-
CASRSSRSEAFF
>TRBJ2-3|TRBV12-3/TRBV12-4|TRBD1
CASREGTAPQYF
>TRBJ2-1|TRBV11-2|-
CASSQIGVGDEQFF
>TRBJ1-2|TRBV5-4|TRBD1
CASSYEEGARFYGYTF
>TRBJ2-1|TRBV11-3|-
CASSLSGIYEQFF
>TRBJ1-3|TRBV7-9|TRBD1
CASSLGTAGNTIYF
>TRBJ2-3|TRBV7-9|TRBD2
CASLRAGETDTQYF
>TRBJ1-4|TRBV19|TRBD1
CASSDREELFF